Shown below are 27 T cell receptor beta chains from a single sample sequenced in a study of immune characterization of retroperitoneal liposarcoma (dated by TCRdb to between 2018 and 2021). Libraries were prepared through PCR. The sequencer was a NextSeq 500. TCRdb took the public reads, trimmed them with fastp at Q25, ran MiXCR for clone calling and kept in-frame beta chains. A single entry per CDR3 protein holds the most common genes and DNA from its merged rows. The sample table shows around 4,600 distinct CDR3 sequences, and around 33% are seen once. Over 25% of the sample is in the top ten clones. Sequencing used tumor tissue. These receptors came from a female donor with retroperitoneal liposarcoma.

Only a few counts were recorded for this clonotype. The chain is built from TRBV7-3 and TRBJ2-5; no clear D. The CDR3 has 11 residues. Trimming took off 6 bases at V and 11 bases at J, with 13 bases between the two ends. Germline CDR1 reads SGHTA; CDR2 reads FQGTGA. This CDR3 is CASRRVPEQYF. In DNA form, the CDR3 reads TGTGCCAGCAGACGAGTACCTGAGCAGTACTTC.

A remark on this clonotype: A much larger clone sits a single nucleotide away, making a read error possible. The chain employs TRBV18 and TRBJ2-1; TRBD1 aligns across 7 bases. After removal of 6 bases from V and 10 bases from J, the junction contained 18 bases not matched to a gene. CDR3 length equals 16 residues. Germline assignment: CDR1 KGHSH and CDR2 LQKENI. CDR3 loop: CASSPDREPLAYEQFF. CDR3 DNA sequence: TGTGCCAGCTCCCCCGACAGGGAGCCCTTGGCCTACGAGCAGTTCTTC.

This clonotype was recorded a few times. V is TRBV6-1 and J is TRBJ2-3, with 14 bases lining up with TRBD2. The CDR3 has 15 amino acids. Germline V gene sequence: CDR1 MNHNS, CDR2 SASEGT. V gave up 3 bases and J gave up 4 bases; unmatched junction bases: 0. CDR3 sequence (DNA): TGTGCCAGCAGTGAGACTAGCGGGGGGGCAGATACGCAGTATTTT. It yields the protein CASSETSGGADTQYF.

This clonotype was detected ten times or more. The CDR3 protein is CASSSRGPYEQYF. In nucleotides, the CDR3 is TGCGCCAGCAGCTCAAGAGGGCCCTACGAGCAGTACTTC. The rearrangement uses TRBV4-1 and TRBJ2-1, with a tentative D call TRBD2 (5 bases). The DNA end is more similar to TRBJ2-7, so the J call may be wrong. In germline, CDR1 is MGHRA, CDR2 YSYEKL. This CDR3 is 13 amino acids long.

This clonotype was seen a handful of times. The V call is TRBV6-1, the J call TRBJ2-1; 7 bases are shared with TRBD2. The DNA end favors TRBJ2-7, so the J call may be wrong. The CDR3 runs 15 residues. CDR1 is MNHNS and CDR2 is SASEGT in the germline V gene. The DNA of the CDR3 is TGTGCCAGCACGAGAGCGGGATCTTGGTACAATGAGCAGTACTTC. Translating it yields CASTRAGSWYNEQYF.

V gene TRBV7-9 combines with J gene TRBJ2-1; 10 nucleotides align to TRBD1. The CDR3 extends over 15 amino acids. Germline-derived CDR1 and CDR2 are SEHNR and FQNEAQ (reference sequence). With 5 bases clipped from V and 6 bases from J, the junction kept 7 bases outside the gene matches. The DNA for the CDR3 is TGTGCCAGCAGCACCGGGACAGGGGACACCAATGAGCAGTTCTTC. The encoded protein is CASSTGTGDTNEQFF.

V is TRBV6-1 and J is TRBJ2-3; D is perhaps TRBD1 (5 bases). Germline values: CDR1 MNHNS, CDR2 SASEGT. There are 17 residues in the CDR3. V was trimmed by 2 bases and J by 2 bases, leaving 17 bases between them. The CDR3 here is CASSESWVAGNTDTQYF. The CDR3 bases are TGTGCCAGCAGTGAATCGTGGGTGGCAGGGAACACAGATACGCAGTATTTT.

This clonotype showed up many times. The chain has TRBV6-1 and TRBJ1-5; D is possibly TRBD1 (6 bases). The germline V and J ends were trimmed by 3 bases and 2 bases, with 11 bases remaining between them. The CDR3 sequence is 15 residues long. Germline V CDR1 and CDR2: MNHNS, SASEGT. DNA for the CDR3: TGTGCCAGCAGTGACGGGGGCTCGGGCAATCAGCCCCAGCATTTT. Protein product: CASSDGGSGNQPQHF.

V is TRBV6-1 and J is TRBJ2-1, with 11 positions matching TRBD2. Germline loops: CDR1 MNHNS, CDR2 SASEGT. This CDR3 comprises 14 residues. J lost 9 bases, V lost 2 bases, and 3 bases had no gene match. CDR3 region: CASSELAGGSEQFF. Here the CDR3 DNA reads TGTGCCAGCAGTGAACTAGCGGGAGGTTCTGAGCAGTTCTTC.

This clonotype turned up a few times. V and J are TRBV6-6 and TRBJ2-2; 8 positions match TRBD1. This CDR3 spans 15 amino acids. CDR1 is MNHNY and CDR2 is SVGAGI in the germline V gene (reference sequence). V shed 5 bases and J 4 bases; nucleotides not matched to a gene: 6. Here the CDR3 DNA reads TGTGCCAGCAGTCCCGGGACAGGATTCACCGGGGAGCTGTTTTTT. It translates to CASSPGTGFTGELFF.

This clonotype was recorded only once. This chain links TRBV7-4 with TRBJ2-1; weak D call: TRBD2 (5 bases). The DNA end favors TRBJ2-7, so the J call may be wrong. Germline CDR1 reads SGHVT; CDR2 reads SQSDAQ. The CDR3 sequence is 15 residues long. The CDR3 nucleotides read TGTGCCAGCAGCCCTAGCAACGGCCCCGGGTACGAGCAGTACTTC. Its protein product is CASSPSNGPGYEQYF.

J is TRBJ1-5 and V is TRBV27, with D possibly matching TRBD1 (5 bases). V was trimmed by 5 bases and J by 0 bases, leaving 14 bases between them. Germline assignment: CDR1 MNHEY and CDR2 SMNVEV (reference sequence). The CDR3 has 16 residues. The CDR3 here is CASSGVAGTSNQPQHF. DNA for the CDR3: TGTGCCAGCAGTGGGGTCGCGGGGACTAGCAATCAGCCCCAGCATTTT.

As regards this clonotype: Mismatch with germline at one junction end may stem from a read error. This chain connects TRBV6-6 to TRBJ2-3, with 8 bases that match TRBD1. The CDR3 runs 12 residues. Germline V lookup: CDR1 MNHNY, CDR2 SVGAGI (reference sequence). CDR3 coding DNA: TGTGCCATCAGTTACTCTCAGGGGGCGCTGAGATTT. Translation: CAISYSQGALRF.

This chain links TRBV10-1 with TRBJ2-3; weak D call: TRBD2 (5 bases). The V end lost 0 bases, the J end lost 1 base, and 5 bases lay between the germline ends. From germline, CDR1 is WNHNN and CDR2 SYGVQD (reference sequence). The length of the CDR3 is 14 residues. In DNA form, the CDR3 reads TGCGCCAGCAGTGAGTCGGAGGGCACAGATACGCAGTATTTT. Translating gives CASSESEGTDTQYF.

Remarks on this clonotype: The junction does not match germline at one end; this may be a read error. The genes are TRBV4-1 and TRBJ1-2, with D tentatively TRBD1 (6 bases). The CDR3 consists of 17 residues. Germline V gene data show CDR1 as MGHRA and CDR2 as YSYEKL. This chain's CDR3 is CASSQGGGRTANYGYTF. The CDR3 DNA reads as TGTGCCAGCAGCCAAGGAGGGGGGCGCACTGCTAACTATGGCTACACCTTC.

This clonotype is medium-sized. The rearrangement uses TRBV7-6 and TRBJ2-1; no definite D call. Germline CDR1 and CDR2: SGHVS and FNYEAQ. CDR3 size: 13 residues. The ends were cut back, 4 bases at V and 9 bases at J, with 13 bases in the middle. The CDR3 reads CASSSLRGGEQFF. In nucleotides, the CDR3 is TGTGCCAGCAGCTCCCTTCGAGGCGGTGAGCAGTTCTTC.

This clonotype is medium-sized within its sample. V is TRBV7-8 and J is TRBJ2-1, with D uncertain. V dropped 0 bases and J dropped 3 bases, with 12 bases sitting between them. From germline, CDR1 is SGHVS and CDR2 FQNEAQ. The CDR3 consists of 16 residues. CDR3 loop: CASSLASLDGYNEQFF. The CDR3 DNA reads TGTGCCAGCAGCTTAGCGTCTTTAGACGGCTACAATGAGCAGTTCTTC.

By sample share, this clonotype is large (0.1 to 1%). For the CDR3, the DNA is TGTGCCAGCAGCCGGGACAATTACAATGAGCAGTTCTTC. Residues: CASSRDNYNEQFF. This chain joins TRBV6-1 and TRBJ2-1; the D gene is possibly TRBD1 (6 bases). Germline assignment: CDR1 MNHNS and CDR2 SASEGT. The ends were cut back, 6 bases at V and 4 bases at J, with 10 bases in the middle. The CDR3 extends over 13 amino acids.

This clonotype was seen a single time. The missing conserved phenylalanine or tryptophan at the end of this CDR3 makes a read error likely. The chain links TRBV7-2 to TRBJ2-1, with D unclear. The better agreement between TRBJ2-7 and the DNA end casts doubt on the J call. CDR3 length: 15 residues. In germline, CDR1 is SGHTA, CDR2 FQGNSA. CDR3 coding DNA: TGTGCCAGCAGCTTAGGGCAGACATCCTACAATGAGCAGTACATC. It encodes CASSLGQTSYNEQYI.

In this sample, this clonotype turned up many times. V is TRBV3-1 and J is TRBJ2-1, with 7 bases aligning to TRBD2. The J call may be incorrect, as the DNA end agrees better with TRBJ2-7. Germline CDR1 is LGHDT and CDR2 is YNNKEL (reference sequence). The CDR3 is 14 residues long. For the CDR3, the DNA is TGTGCCAGCAGCCTACTAGCGCGTGGTCCTGAGCAGTACTTC. Translation gives CASSLLARGPEQYF.

This clonotype was observed a handful of times. A much more abundant neighbour one base away suggests this may be a read error. The chain employs TRBV6-6 and TRBJ1-1; 9 nucleotides line up with TRBD1. The CDR3 contains 14 residues. Germline loops: CDR1 MNHNY, CDR2 SVGAGI (reference sequence). This CDR3 reads CASSRQGGHTEALF. The CDR3 nucleotides read TGTGCCAGCAGTAGACAGGGGGGGCACACTGAAGCTTTATTT.

To note about this clonotype: With a much larger clone just one base away, this may be a read error. The chain is built from TRBV28 and TRBJ2-1; D is unclear. The germline CDR1 and CDR2 sequences are MDHEN and SYDVKM. The CDR3 is 15 residues long. V dropped 4 bases and J dropped 7 bases, with 17 bases sitting between them. DNA for the CDR3: TGTGCCAGCAGTTCCCCCCCCGGGCGAGGAAATGAGCAGTTCTTC. Translation gives CASSSPPGRGNEQFF.

This clonotype was counted at least ten times. The chain links TRBV10-3 to TRBJ2-3; 8 nucleotides line up with TRBD2. The ends lost 6 bases at V and 2 bases at J; junction bases unmatched: 7. This CDR3 contains 15 residues. CDR1 and CDR2 (germline): ENHRY, SYGVKD. The CDR3 bases are TGTGCCATCAGAGCGACTAGCGAGAACACAGATACGCAGTATTTT. Residues: CAIRATSENTDTQYF.

The chain couples TRBV4-3 to TRBJ2-1, with a possible D match to TRBD2 (6 bases). The J call is uncertain, as TRBJ2-5 better fits the DNA end. This CDR3 region has 15 residues. Germline values: CDR1 LGHNA, CDR2 YSLEER. CDR3 protein: CASSHEPTSEETQYF. The CDR3 DNA sequence: TGCGCCAGCAGCCACGAACCGACTAGTGAGGAGACCCAGTACTTC.

V usage is TRBV12-3 or TRBV12-4 and J usage is TRBJ2-5, with 8 bases that match TRBD2. This CDR3 has 17 residues. Germline trimming cut 3 bases from V and 11 bases from J; bases unmatched to any gene: 20. The CDR3 sequence is CASSFYVTSGLPNEQYF. The DNA of the CDR3 is TGTGCCAGCAGTTTTTACGTCACTAGCGGTTTGCCCAATGAGCAGTACTTC.

In this sample, this clonotype turned up many times. The V and J genes are TRBV5-1 and TRBJ2-1; 7 bases line up with TRBD1. The junction had 4 bases not matched to a gene; V was cut back by 1 base and J by 6 bases. The CDR3 length is 14 residues. Germline V CDR1 and CDR2: SGHRS, YFSETQ. DNA of the CDR3: TGCGCCAGCAGCTTGAGACAGGGTCCCAATGAGCAGTTCTTC. Translation gives CASSLRQGPNEQFF.

This chain joins TRBV5-1 and TRBJ2-5; 7 bases align to TRBD2. V was pared by 4 bases and J by 5 bases, with 8 bases of the junction left unmatched. The CDR3 totals 14 residues. The germline CDR1 and CDR2 sequences are SGHRS and YFSETQ. The CDR3 is CASSTGTNVETQYF. The CDR3 DNA reads TGCGCCAGCAGCACCGGGACTAATGTGGAGACCCAGTACTTC. Full variable domain (rest looked up from reference TRBV5-1 and TRBJ2-5): KAGVTQTPRYLIKTRGQQVTLSCSPISGHRSVSWYQQTPGQGLQFLFEYFSETQRNKGNFPGRFSGRQFSNSRSEMNVSTLELGDSALYLCASSTGTNVETQYFGPGTRLLVL.